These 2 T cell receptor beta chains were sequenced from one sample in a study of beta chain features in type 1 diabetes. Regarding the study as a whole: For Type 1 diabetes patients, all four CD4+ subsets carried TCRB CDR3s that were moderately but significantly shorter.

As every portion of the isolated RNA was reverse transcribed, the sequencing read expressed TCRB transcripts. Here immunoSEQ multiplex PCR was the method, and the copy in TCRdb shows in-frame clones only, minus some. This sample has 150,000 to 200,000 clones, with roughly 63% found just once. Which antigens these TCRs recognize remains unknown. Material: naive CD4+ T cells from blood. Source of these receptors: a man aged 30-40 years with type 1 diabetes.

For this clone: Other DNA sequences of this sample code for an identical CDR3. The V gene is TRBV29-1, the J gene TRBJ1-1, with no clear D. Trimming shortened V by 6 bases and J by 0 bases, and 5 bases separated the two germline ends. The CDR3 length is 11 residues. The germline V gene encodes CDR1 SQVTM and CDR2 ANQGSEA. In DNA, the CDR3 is TGCAGCGTGGGGATGAACACTGAAGCTTTCTTT. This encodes CSVGMNTEAFF.

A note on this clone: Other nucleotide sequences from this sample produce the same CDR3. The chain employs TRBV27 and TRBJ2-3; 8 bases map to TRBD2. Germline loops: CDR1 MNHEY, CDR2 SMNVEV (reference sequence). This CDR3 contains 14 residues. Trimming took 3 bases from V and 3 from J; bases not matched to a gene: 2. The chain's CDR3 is CASSLGLGTDTQYF. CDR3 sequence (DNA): TGTGCCAGCAGTTTGGGACTAGGAACAGATACGCAGTATTTT.